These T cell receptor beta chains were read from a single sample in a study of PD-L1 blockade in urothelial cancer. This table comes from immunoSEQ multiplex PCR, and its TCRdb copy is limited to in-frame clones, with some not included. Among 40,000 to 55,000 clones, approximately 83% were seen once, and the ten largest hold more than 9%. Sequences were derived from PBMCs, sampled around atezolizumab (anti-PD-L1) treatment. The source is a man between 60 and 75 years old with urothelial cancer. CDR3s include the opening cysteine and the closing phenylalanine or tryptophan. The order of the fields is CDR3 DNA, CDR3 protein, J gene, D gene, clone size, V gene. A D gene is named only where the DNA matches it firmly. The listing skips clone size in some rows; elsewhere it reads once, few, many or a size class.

TGTGCCAGCAGTGAGCAGGGTGGGGAGACCCAGTACTTC | CASSEQGGETQYF | TRBJ2-5 | NA | NA | TRBV2
TGCGCCAGCATGGGGGGACAGGAACCATATGGCTACACCTTC | CASMGGQEPYGYTF | TRBJ1-2 | TRBD1 | NA | TRBV10-2
TGTGCCAGCAGCTTAGAGACAGGCTCTGGAAACACCATATATTTT | CASSLETGSGNTIYF | TRBJ1-3 | NA | NA | TRBV7-6
TGTGCCAGCAGTGAAATGGGGGGGGTCACCTATAATTCACCCCTCCACTTT | CASSEMGGVTYNSPLHF | TRBJ1-6 | NA | NA | TRBV2
TGTGCCAGCAGTTTGGGGGGGCGAAGGAACACTGAAGCTTTCTTT | CASSLGGRRNTEAFF | TRBJ1-1 | NA | NA | TRBV28
TGCGCCAGCAGCTTGTGGGGGGAGGTCCAAGATACGCAGTATTTT | CASSLWGEVQDTQYF | TRBJ2-3 | NA | NA | TRBV5-1
TGTGCCAGTAGTATACAGGGAGGCGGCTATGGCTACACCTTC | CASSIQGGGYGYTF | TRBJ1-2 | NA | NA | TRBV19
TGTGCCAGCAGTTACCGTCACAGCTCCTACAATGAGCAGTTCTTC | CASSYRHSSYNEQFF | TRBJ2-1 | NA | NA | TRBV6-5
TGTGCCAGCCTGGGGGAGGGTCATCAGCCCCAGCATTTT | CASLGEGHQPQHF | TRBJ1-5 | NA | NA | TRBV10-3
TGTGCCTGGAGTTTAGGACACACAAACTATGGCTACACCTTC | CAWSLGHTNYGYTF | TRBJ1-2 | NA | NA | TRBV30
TGTGCCTGGAGTGAGACTAGCGGGGGCACCGCCTACAATGAGCAGTTCTTC | CAWSETSGGTAYNEQFF | TRBJ2-1 | TRBD2 | NA | TRBV30
TGTGCCAGTAGCCTGGACTGGAACACTGAAGCTTTCTTT | CASSLDWNTEAFF | TRBJ1-1 | NA | NA | TRBV19
TGCAGTGCTACACTAGTTAATGAGCAGTTCTTC | CSATLVNEQFF | TRBJ2-1 | NA | once | TRBV20-1
TGTGCCAGCTCACCACCAGGGGGCGGAACTAATGAAAAACTGTTTTTT | CASSPPGGGTNEKLFF | TRBJ1-4 | TRBD1 | NA | TRBV18
TGTGCCAGCAGTGAACTCGAGCACAGGGGCTACACCTTC | CASSELEHRGYTF | TRBJ1-2 | NA | NA | TRBV6-1
TGTGCCAGCTCACCACGGGAGGGGCTAAGAGAGCAGTACTTC | CASSPREGLREQYF | TRBJ2-7 | TRBD2 | once | TRBV18
TGTGCCAGCAGTTTAAGTCGAGGGATCTCCTACGAGCAGTACTTC | CASSLSRGISYEQYF | TRBJ2-7 | NA | NA | TRBV27
TGTGCCAGCAGCTTAGGTCCGGGATTCGAGCAGTACTTC | CASSLGPGFEQYF | TRBJ2-7 | NA | NA | TRBV7-8
TGCGCCAGCAAAGGGGGCGGGGCGGGGAACCACGAGCAGTACTTC | CASKGGGAGNHEQYF | TRBJ2-7 | NA | NA | TRBV5-1
TGCGCCAGCAGCCAAGAAGGCAGGGGGAACACTGAAGCTTTCTTT | CASSQEGRGNTEAFF | TRBJ1-1 | NA | few | TRBV4-1
TGCGCCAGCAGCCAAGAGGGACTAGCGGGGGGGCCCAATGAGCAGTTCTTC | CASSQEGLAGGPNEQFF | TRBJ2-1 | TRBD2 | NA | TRBV4-1
TGTGCCAGCAGCGTCCCCCGGGACAGCCCTGTCGATGAGCAGTTCTTC | CASSVPRDSPVDEQFF | TRBJ2-1 | TRBD1 | few | TRBV9
TGTGCCAGCAGCTTGGGAGGGGACAGCTACAATGAGCAGTTCTTC | CASSLGGDSYNEQFF | TRBJ2-1 | TRBD1 | NA | TRBV5-4
TGTGCCAGCAGTTTATTCATTGGGGCTTCAGCTTTCTTT | CASSLFIGASAFF | TRBJ1-1 | NA | NA | TRBV28
TGTGCCAGCAGTCCGCGGACAGGGGGCCGCGAAACTGAAGCTTTCTTT | CASSPRTGGRETEAFF | TRBJ1-1 | TRBD1 | NA | TRBV27
TGCGCCAGCAGTGAGTCGGGGGCCTACAAAAACATTCAGTACTTC | CASSESGAYKNIQYF | TRBJ2-4 | NA | NA | TRBV10-1
TGTGCCAGCAGCTTATTCAGGGCAGCTAACTATGGCTACACCTTC | CASSLFRAANYGYTF | TRBJ1-2 | NA | NA | TRBV11-2
TGTGCCAGCAGCTTAGGACAGGGTATAGAGACCCAGTACTTC | CASSLGQGIETQYF | TRBJ2-5 | TRBD1 | NA | TRBV7-9
TGCGCCAGCAGCAGCGGGGGGACGGAGACCCAGTACTTC | CASSSGGTETQYF | TRBJ2-5 | TRBD2 | once | TRBV5-1
TGCGCCAGCAGCCAAGGGGGGGGACTGTTTTTT | CASSQGGGLFF | TRBJ1-4 | NA | NA | TRBV4-1
TGCGCCAGCACCCTAGCGGGGGGACATACGCAGTATTTT | CASTLAGGHTQYF | TRBJ2-3 | TRBD2 | NA | TRBV5-1
TGCGCCAGCAGGGCCGGGACAGGGAGCAATCAGCCCCAGCATTTT | CASRAGTGSNQPQHF | TRBJ1-5 | TRBD1 | few | TRBV5-1
TGTGCCAGCAGCTTGGCCGGCGGGTTGTCATACAATGAGCAGTTCTTC | CASSLAGGLSYNEQFF | TRBJ2-1 | NA | NA | TRBV5-4
TGTGCCAGCAGCTTAGCGATAGCGGGGGCCACGAACACCGGGGAGCTGTTTTTT | CASSLAIAGATNTGELFF | TRBJ2-2 | TRBD2 | NA | TRBV7-8
TGTGCCACCAGAACCGGGACAGGGGGGAACACCATATATTTT | CATRTGTGGNTIYF | TRBJ1-3 | TRBD1 | NA | TRBV15
TGTGCCAGCAGCAGTCAGACCTACAATGAGCAGTTCTTC | CASSSQTYNEQFF | TRBJ2-1 | NA | NA | TRBV9
TGTGCCAGCAGCTTGGGGTTAGCGGGGAGTTACAATGAGCAGTTCTTC | CASSLGLAGSYNEQFF | TRBJ2-1 | TRBD2 | NA | TRBV5-4
TGTGCCAGCAGTTCGGGGATCGGAAACACCATATATTTT | CASSSGIGNTIYF | TRBJ1-3 | NA | NA | TRBV28
TGTGCCAGCGCATTCTCTCCGGGACAGGGGGCGGTTTTTGAGACCCAGTACTTC | CASAFSPGQGAVFETQYF | TRBJ2-5 | TRBD1 | NA | TRBV25-1
TGTGCCTGGAGTGGCTTTATGACAGGCAGAGACACCTTC | CAWSGFMTGRDTF | TRBJ1-2 | NA | NA | TRBV30
TGTGCCAGCAGGCCATGGCCGGAAGGGACTAGCGGATTCACAGATACGCAGTATTTT | CASRPWPEGTSGFTDTQYF | TRBJ2-3 | TRBD2 | NA | TRBV7-6
TGTGCCAGCAGCTCCTCCGTGGTCCGGGACACTACTAACTATGGCTACACCTTC | CASSSSVVRDTTNYGYTF | TRBJ1-2 | NA | NA | TRBV7-9
TGTGCCAGCACCTCAGCGCGGGGCGCGGGTCAGCCCCAGCATTTT | CASTSARGAGQPQHF | TRBJ1-5 | NA | NA | TRBV2
TGTGCCAGCAGCTTAGTCCAGGGATACGAGCAGTACTTC | CASSLVQGYEQYF | TRBJ2-7 | NA | NA | TRBV11-2
TGTGCCAGCAGTCCGACTGGGACAGGGCAAGAAAAACTGTTTTTT | CASSPTGTGQEKLFF | TRBJ1-4 | TRBD1 | NA | TRBV6-1
TGCGCCAGCAGCTTGGGGTTAGCGGGGATGGATACGCAGTATTTT | CASSLGLAGMDTQYF | TRBJ2-3 | TRBD2 | NA | TRBV5-1
TGTGCCAGTAGTATGGCGGGACAGGGGAAGCGGGGAAACACAGATACGCAGTATTTT | CASSMAGQGKRGNTDTQYF | TRBJ2-3 | TRBD1 | NA | TRBV19
TGTGCTAGCAGCTCCAAACCCGGGACCGGGGAGCTGTTTTTT | CASSSKPGTGELFF | TRBJ2-2 | NA | NA | TRBV7-7
TGTGCCAGCAGTCCTAGCGGGGGGGCGCGAGAGACCCAGTACTTC | CASSPSGGARETQYF | TRBJ2-5 | TRBD2 | NA | TRBV7-3